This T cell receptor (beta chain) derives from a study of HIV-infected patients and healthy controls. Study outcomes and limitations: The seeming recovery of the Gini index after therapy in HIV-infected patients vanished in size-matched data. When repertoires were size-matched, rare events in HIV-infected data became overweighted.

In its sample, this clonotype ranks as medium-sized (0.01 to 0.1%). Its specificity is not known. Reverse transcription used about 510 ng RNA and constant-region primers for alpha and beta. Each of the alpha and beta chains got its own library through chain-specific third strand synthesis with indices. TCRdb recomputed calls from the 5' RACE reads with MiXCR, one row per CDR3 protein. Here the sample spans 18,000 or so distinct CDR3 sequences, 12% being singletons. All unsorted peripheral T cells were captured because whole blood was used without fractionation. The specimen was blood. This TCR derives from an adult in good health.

CDR3 sequence: CASSQGPPLAGGSDTQYF. CDR3 bases: TGTGCCAGCAGCCAAGGACCCCCACTAGCGGGGGGCTCAGATACGCAGTATTTT. The V and J genes are TRBV3-1 and TRBJ2-3; 12 bases match TRBD2. Losses at the gene ends were 1 base for V and 4 bases for J; bases not matched to a gene: 9. This CDR3 has 18 amino acids. Germline CDR1 reads LGHDT; CDR2 reads YNNKEL (reference sequence).